This T cell receptor (beta chain) was documented in a study of technical replicates of blood from a few donors. J gave up 0 bases and V 4 bases, and 3 bases lay outside the gene matches. The CDR3 spans 17 residues. The germline gives CDR1 MDHEN, CDR2 SYDVKM. Here immunoSEQ multiplex PCR was the method, and the copy in TCRdb shows in-frame clones only, minus some. The profile shows fewer than 100,000 clones, approximately 89% of them singletons. The gene calls are TRBV28 and TRBJ2-2; 12 bases line up with TRBD2. Material for sequencing was T cells isolated from PBMCs. The TCR was taken from a human donor in good health. The chain's CDR3 is CASSSWTSGTNTGELFF. CDR3 in DNA: TGTGCCAGCAGTTCCTGGACTAGCGGGACGAACACCGGGGAGCTGTTTTTT. The full variable domain, with the rest looked up from reference TRBV28 and TRBJ2-2, is DVKVTQSSRYLVKRTGEKVFLECVQDMDHENMFWYRQDPGLGLRLIYFSYDVKMKEKGDIPEGYSVSREKKERFSLILESASTNQTSMYLCASSSWTSGTNTGELFFGEGSRLTVL.